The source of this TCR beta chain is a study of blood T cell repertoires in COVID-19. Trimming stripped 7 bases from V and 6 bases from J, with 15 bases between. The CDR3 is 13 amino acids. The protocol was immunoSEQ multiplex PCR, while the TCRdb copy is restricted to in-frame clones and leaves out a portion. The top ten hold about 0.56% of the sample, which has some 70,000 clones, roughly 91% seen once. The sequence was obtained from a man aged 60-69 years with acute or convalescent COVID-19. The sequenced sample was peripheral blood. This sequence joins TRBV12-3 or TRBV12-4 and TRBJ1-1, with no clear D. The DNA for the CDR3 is TGTGCCAGCATGGGAGCCGAATTCGCTGAAGCTTTCTTT. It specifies CASMGAEFAEAFF.